This record covers a single TCR beta chain. Sequencing used immunoSEQ multiplex PCR; TCRdb keeps in-frame clones, though not all of them. The data contain 9,000 to 13,000 clones, around 81% of them singletons. The CDR3 extends over 12 amino acids. CDR1 SQVTM and CDR2 ANQGSEA come from the germline V gene. With 6 bases removed from V and 7 bases from J, the gap between germline ends came to 15 bases. This entry is derived from a study of somatic mutations in cytotoxic T cells in rheumatoid arthritis. The wider study: Right after diagnosis, and before any treatment had started, patient peripheral blood (about 27 ml EDTA) was drawn.

This sequence was found in an adult with rheumatoid arthritis. The sequencing input was CD8+ T cells sorted from blood. The rearrangement links TRBV29-1 to TRBJ1-2; D is perhaps TRBD1 (6 bases). CDR3 DNA: TGCAGCGTCAGTCGGGAAGGGGGTGGCTACACCTTC. It translates to CSVSREGGGYTF. Full variable domain (remainder filled in from reference TRBV29-1 and TRBJ1-2): SAVISQKPSRDICQRGTSLTIQCQVDSQVTMMFWYRQQPGQSLTLIATANQGSEATYESGFVIDKFPISRPNLTFSTLTVSNMSPEDSSIYLCSVSREGGGYTFGSGTRLTVV.